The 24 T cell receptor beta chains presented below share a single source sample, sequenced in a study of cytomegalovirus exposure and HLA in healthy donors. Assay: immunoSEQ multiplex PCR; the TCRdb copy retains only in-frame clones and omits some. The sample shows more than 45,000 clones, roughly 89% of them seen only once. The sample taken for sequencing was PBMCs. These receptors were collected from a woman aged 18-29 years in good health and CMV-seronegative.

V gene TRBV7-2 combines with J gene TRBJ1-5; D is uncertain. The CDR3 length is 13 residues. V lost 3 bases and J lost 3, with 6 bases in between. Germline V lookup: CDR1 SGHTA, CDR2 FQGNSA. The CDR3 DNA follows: TGTGCCAGCAGCTTTCGGGACAATCAGCCCCAGCATTTT. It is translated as CASSFRDNQPQHF.

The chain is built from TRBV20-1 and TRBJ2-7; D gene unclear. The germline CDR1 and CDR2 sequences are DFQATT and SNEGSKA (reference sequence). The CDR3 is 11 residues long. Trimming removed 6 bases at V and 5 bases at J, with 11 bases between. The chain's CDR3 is CSAPLSNEQYF. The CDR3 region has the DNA TGCAGTGCGCCCCTAAGCAACGAGCAGTACTTC.

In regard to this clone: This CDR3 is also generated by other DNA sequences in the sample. CDR3 region: CASTGGLETQYF. CDR3 DNA: TGTGCCAGCACGGGGGGTTTAGAGACCCAGTACTTC. The V and J genes are TRBV7-9 and TRBJ2-5; 7 bases fit TRBD2. Germline CDR1 SEHNR, CDR2 FQNEAQ (reference sequence). J gave up 4 bases and V 7 bases, and 3 bases lay outside the gene matches. The CDR3 has 12 amino acids.

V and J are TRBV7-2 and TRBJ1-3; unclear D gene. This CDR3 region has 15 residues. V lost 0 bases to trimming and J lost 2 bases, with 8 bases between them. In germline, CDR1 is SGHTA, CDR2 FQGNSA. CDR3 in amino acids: CASSLAFGAGNTIYF. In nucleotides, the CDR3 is TGTGCCAGCAGCTTAGCGTTCGGAGCTGGAAACACCATATATTTT.

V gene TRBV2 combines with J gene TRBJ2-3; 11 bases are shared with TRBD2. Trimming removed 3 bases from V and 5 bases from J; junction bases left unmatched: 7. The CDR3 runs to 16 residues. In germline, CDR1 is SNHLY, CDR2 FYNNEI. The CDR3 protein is CASSEVSGGAEDTQYF. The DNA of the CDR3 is TGTGCCAGCAGTGAGGTTAGCGGGGGGGCCGAAGATACGCAGTATTTT.

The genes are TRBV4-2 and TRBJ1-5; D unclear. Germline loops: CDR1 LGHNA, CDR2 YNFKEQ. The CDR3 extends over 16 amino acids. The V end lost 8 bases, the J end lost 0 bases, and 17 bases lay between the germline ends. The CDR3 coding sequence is TGTGCCAGCGGCGGGCTCGACCCATATAGCAATCAGCCCCAGCATTTT. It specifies CASGGLDPYSNQPQHF.

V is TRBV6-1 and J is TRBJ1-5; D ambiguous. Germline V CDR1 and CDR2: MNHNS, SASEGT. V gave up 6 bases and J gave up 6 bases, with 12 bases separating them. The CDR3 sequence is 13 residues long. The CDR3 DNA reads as TGTGCCAGCAGGGAGGCCTCCTTTCAGCCCCAGCATTTT. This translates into CASREASFQPQHF.

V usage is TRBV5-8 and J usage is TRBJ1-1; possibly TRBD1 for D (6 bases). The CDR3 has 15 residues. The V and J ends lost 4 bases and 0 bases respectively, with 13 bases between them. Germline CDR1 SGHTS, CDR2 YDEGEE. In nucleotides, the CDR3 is TGTGCCAGCAGCCCAGGGACATTATTGAACACTGAAGCTTTCTTT. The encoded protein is CASSPGTLLNTEAFF.

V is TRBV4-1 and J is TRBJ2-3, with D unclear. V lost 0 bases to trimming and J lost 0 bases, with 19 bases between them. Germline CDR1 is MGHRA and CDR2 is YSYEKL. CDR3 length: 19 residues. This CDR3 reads CASSQDSVVGQASTDTQYF. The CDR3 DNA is TGCGCCAGCAGCCAAGATTCGGTGGTAGGCCAGGCTAGCACAGATACGCAGTATTTT.

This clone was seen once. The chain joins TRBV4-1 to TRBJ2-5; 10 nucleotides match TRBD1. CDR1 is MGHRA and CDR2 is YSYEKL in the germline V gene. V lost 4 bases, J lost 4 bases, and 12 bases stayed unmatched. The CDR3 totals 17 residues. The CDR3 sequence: CASSPLGADRGRETQYF. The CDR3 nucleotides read TGCGCCAGCAGCCCCCTGGGGGCCGACAGGGGGCGAGAGACCCAGTACTTC.

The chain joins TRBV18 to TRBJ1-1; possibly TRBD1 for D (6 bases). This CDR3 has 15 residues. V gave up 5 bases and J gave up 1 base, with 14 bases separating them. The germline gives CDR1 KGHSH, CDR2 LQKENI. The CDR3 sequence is CASSFLSDRNTEAFF. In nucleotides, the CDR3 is TGTGCCAGCTCATTCTTGTCGGACAGGAACACTGAAGCTTTCTTT.

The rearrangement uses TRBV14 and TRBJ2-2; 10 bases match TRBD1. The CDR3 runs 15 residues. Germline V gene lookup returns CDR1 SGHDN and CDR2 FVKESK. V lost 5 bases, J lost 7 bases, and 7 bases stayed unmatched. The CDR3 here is CASSFRQGALGELFF. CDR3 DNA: TGTGCCAGCAGCTTTCGACAGGGGGCCCTCGGGGAGCTGTTTTTT.

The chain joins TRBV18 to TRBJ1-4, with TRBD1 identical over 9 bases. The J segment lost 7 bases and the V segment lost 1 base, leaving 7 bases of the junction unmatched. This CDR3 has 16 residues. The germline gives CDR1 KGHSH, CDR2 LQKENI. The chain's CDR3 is CASSPLPGQGVEKLFF. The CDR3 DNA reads TGTGCCAGCTCACCACTACCGGGACAGGGAGTTGAAAAACTGTTTTTT. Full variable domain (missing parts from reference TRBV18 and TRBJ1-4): NAGVMQNPRHLVRRRGQEARLRCSPMKGHSHVYWYRQLPEEGLKFMVYLQKENIIDESGMPKERFSAEFPKEGPSILRIQQVVRGDSAAYFCASSPLPGQGVEKLFFGSGTQLSVL.

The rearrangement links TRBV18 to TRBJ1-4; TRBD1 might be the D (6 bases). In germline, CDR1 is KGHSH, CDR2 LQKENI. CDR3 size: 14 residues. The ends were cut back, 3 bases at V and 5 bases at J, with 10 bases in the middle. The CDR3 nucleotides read TGTGCCAGCTCACCCCTCACAGGGAATGAAAAACTGTTTTTT. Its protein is CASSPLTGNEKLFF.

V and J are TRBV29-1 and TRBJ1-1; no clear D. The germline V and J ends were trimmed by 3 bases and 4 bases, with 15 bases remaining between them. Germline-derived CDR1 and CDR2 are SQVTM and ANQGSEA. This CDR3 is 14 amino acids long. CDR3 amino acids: CSVDGGPGGTEAFF. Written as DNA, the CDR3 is TGCAGCGTTGACGGAGGTCCGGGCGGCACTGAAGCTTTCTTT. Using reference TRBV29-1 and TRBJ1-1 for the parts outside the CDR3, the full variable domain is SAVISQKPSRDICQRGTSLTIQCQVDSQVTMMFWYRQQPGQSLTLIATANQGSEATYESGFVIDKFPISRPNLTFSTLTVSNMSPEDSSIYLCSVDGGPGGTEAFFGQGTRLTVV.

The CDR3 sequence is CASSSGQGLMNTEAFF. The CDR3, as DNA: TGTGCCAGCAGCTCCGGACAGGGACTTATGAACACTGAAGCTTTCTTT. The chain joins TRBV5-4 to TRBJ1-1, with 8 positions matching TRBD1. Germline CDR1 and CDR2: SGHNT and YYREEE (reference sequence). Trimming at V came to 3 bases and at J to 0 bases, leaving 7 bases not matched to a gene. This CDR3 contains 16 residues.

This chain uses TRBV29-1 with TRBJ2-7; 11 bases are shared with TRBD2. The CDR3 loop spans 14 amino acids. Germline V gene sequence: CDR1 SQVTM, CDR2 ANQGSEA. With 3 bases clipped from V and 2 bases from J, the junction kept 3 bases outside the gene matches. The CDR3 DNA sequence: TGCAGCGTTGAGCTAGCGGGAGGCCCCTACGAGCAGTACTTC. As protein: CSVELAGGPYEQYF.

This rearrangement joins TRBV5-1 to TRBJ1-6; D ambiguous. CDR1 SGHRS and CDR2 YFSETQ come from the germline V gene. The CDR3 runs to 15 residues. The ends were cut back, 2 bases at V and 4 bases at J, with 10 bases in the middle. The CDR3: CASSLDKAYNSPLHF. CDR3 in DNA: TGCGCCAGCAGCTTAGACAAGGCTTATAATTCACCCCTCCACTTT.

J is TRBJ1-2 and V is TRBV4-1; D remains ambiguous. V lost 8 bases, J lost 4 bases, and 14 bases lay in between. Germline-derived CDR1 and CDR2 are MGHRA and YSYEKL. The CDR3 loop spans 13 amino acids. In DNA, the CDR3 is TGCGCCAGCCTCGACCCGGCGGGCTATGGCTACACCTTC. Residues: CASLDPAGYGYTF.

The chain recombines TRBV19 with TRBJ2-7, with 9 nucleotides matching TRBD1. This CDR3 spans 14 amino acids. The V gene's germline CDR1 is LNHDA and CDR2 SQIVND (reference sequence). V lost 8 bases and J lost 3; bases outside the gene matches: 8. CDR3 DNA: TGTGCCAGTCAGTGGGGGACAGGGAACTACGAGCAGTACTTC. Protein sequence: CASQWGTGNYEQYF.

The CDR3 loop reads CASSHRWDQPQHF. The CDR3 nucleotides are TGTGCCAGCAGTCACAGGTGGGATCAGCCCCAGCATTTT. The rearrangement uses TRBV27 and TRBJ1-5; D might be TRBD1 (5 bases). Per the germline V gene, CDR1 is MNHEY and CDR2 is SMNVEV (reference sequence). This CDR3 is built from 13 residues. Between the trimmed V and J ends, which lost 5 bases and 5 bases, there was a span of 10 bases.

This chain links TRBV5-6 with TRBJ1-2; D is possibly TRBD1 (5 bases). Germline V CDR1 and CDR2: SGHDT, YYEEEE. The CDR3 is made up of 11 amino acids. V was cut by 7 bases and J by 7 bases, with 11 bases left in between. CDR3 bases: TGTGCCAGCGGGTGGGACTCTGGCTACACCTTC. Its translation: CASGWDSGYTF.

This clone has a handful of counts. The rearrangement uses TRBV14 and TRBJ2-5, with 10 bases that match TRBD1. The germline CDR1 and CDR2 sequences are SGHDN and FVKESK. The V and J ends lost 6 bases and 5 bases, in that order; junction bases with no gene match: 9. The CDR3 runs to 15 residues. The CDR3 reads CASSEWDRGRETQYF. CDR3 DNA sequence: TGTGCCAGCAGTGAATGGGACAGGGGAAGGGAGACCCAGTACTTC.

CDR3 sequence reads: CASSQDKGTGYEQYF. The CDR3 DNA follows: TGCGCCAGCAGCCAAGATAAGGGGACAGGCTACGAGCAGTACTTC. The chain uses TRBV4-1 and TRBJ2-7, with 8 bases that match TRBD1. CDR3 length: 15 amino acids. Germline loops: CDR1 MGHRA, CDR2 YSYEKL. V shed 0 bases, J shed 3 bases, and the junction held 4 bases outside the gene matches.